Below, 5 T cell receptor beta chains from the same sample are listed, as sequenced in a study of Graves' ophthalmopathy and Graves' hyperthyroidism. Amplification from RNA transcripts yielded the TCR beta CDR3 regions. HTBI primers primed a first-round RT-PCR, and a second-round multiplex PCR followed. TCRdb independently ran MiXCR on the multiplex PCR reads; one entry per CDR3 protein. The sample consists of over a million distinct CDR3 sequences, approximately 35% of them appearing once. Sequenced input: peripheral blood or thyroid tissue (not recorded which). These receptors all come from an adult man with Graves' hyperthyroidism.

There are many counts of this clonotype. This chain links TRBV7-9 with TRBJ1-4; D remains ambiguous. Germline V gene data show CDR1 as SEHNR and CDR2 as FQNEAQ (reference sequence). V lost 2 bases, J lost 6 bases, and 7 bases lay in between. This CDR3 comprises 13 residues. This CDR3 reads CASSLIPDEKLFF. The CDR3 coding sequence is TGTGCCAGCAGCTTAATCCCGGATGAAAAACTGTTTTTT.

The chain has TRBV6-2 or TRBV6-3 and TRBJ1-1, with D unclear. CDR1 is MNHEY and CDR2 is SVGEGT in the germline V gene. The CDR3 loop spans 14 amino acids. V shed 0 bases and J shed 5 bases, with 10 bases lying between them. The CDR3 region is CASSYSDSGTEAFF. CDR3 sequence (DNA): TGTGCCAGCAGTTACTCGGATTCCGGAACTGAAGCTTTCTTT.

This clonotype was counted many times. The genes are TRBV29-1 and TRBJ2-5; no clear D. Between the trimmed V and J ends, which lost 2 bases and 5 bases, there was a span of 12 bases. This CDR3 region has 13 residues. CDR1 SQVTM and CDR2 ANQGSEA come from the germline V gene. CDR3 coding DNA: TGCAGCGTTGAACCCGACGATAGTGAGACCCAGTACTTC. This encodes CSVEPDDSETQYF.

Many counts were recorded for this clonotype. This rearrangement joins TRBV12-3 or TRBV12-4 to TRBJ1-5, with D perhaps matching TRBD1 (5 bases). The CDR3 is 17 amino acids. Trimming stripped 3 bases from V and 0 bases from J, with 15 bases between. The CDR3 region is CASSLVRLQASNQPQHF. CDR3 coding DNA: TGTGCCAGCAGTTTGGTTCGCCTACAGGCTAGCAATCAGCCCCAGCATTTT.

The V call is TRBV10-3, the J call TRBJ1-1, with 10 bases matching TRBD1. Trimming at V came to 1 base and at J to 5 bases, leaving 7 bases not matched to a gene. Germline CDR1 reads ENHRY; CDR2 reads SYGVKD. The CDR3 has 16 residues. The CDR3 sequence: CAISEFQGQGDTEAFF. The CDR3 nucleotides read TGTGCCATCAGTGAGTTCCAAGGACAGGGGGATACTGAAGCTTTCTTT.